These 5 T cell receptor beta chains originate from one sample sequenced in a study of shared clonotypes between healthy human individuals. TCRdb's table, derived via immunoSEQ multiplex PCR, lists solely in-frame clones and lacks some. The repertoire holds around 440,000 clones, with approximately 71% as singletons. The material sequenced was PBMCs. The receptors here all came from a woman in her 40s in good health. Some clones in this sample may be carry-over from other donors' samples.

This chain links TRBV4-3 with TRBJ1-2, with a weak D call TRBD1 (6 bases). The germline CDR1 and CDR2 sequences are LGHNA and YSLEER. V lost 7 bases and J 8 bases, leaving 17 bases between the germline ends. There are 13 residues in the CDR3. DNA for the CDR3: TGCGCCAGCAAGGGGGTTAGGGGGGACGGCTACACCTTC. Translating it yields CASKGVRGDGYTF.

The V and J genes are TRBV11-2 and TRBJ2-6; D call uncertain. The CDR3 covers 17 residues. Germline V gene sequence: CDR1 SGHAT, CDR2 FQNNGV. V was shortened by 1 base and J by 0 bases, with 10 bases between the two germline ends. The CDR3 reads CASSLVGRYSGANVLTF. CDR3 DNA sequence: TGTGCCAGCAGCTTAGTAGGCAGGTACTCTGGGGCCAACGTCCTGACTTTC. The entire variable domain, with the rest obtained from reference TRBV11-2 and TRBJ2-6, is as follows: EAGVAQSPRYKIIEKRQSVAFWCNPISGHATLYWYQQILGQGPKLLIQFQNNGVVDDSQLPKDRFSAERLKGVDSTLKIQPAKLEDSAVYLCASSLVGRYSGANVLTFGAGSRLTVL.

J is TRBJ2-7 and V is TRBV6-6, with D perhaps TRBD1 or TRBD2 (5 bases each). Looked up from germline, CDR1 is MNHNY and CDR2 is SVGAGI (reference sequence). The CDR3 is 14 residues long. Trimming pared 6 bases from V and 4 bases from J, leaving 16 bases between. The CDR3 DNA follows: TGTGCCAGCAGCCTCCGGGACGTTTATTACGAGCAGTACTTC. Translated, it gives CASSLRDVYYEQYF.

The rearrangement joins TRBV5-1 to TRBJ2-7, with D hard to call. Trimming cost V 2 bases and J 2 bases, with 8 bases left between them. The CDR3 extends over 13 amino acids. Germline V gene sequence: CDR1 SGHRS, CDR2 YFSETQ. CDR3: CASSFRSPYEQYF. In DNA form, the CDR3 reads TGCGCCAGCAGCTTTAGGAGTCCCTACGAGCAGTACTTC.

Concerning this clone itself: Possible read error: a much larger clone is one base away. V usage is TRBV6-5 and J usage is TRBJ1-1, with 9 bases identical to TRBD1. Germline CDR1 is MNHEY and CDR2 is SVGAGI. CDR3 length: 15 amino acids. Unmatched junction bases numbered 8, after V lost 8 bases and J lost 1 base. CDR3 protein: CASRNRGRGNTEAFF. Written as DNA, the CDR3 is TGTGCCAGCCGGAACAGGGGGCGAGGGAACACTGAAGCTTTCTTT.